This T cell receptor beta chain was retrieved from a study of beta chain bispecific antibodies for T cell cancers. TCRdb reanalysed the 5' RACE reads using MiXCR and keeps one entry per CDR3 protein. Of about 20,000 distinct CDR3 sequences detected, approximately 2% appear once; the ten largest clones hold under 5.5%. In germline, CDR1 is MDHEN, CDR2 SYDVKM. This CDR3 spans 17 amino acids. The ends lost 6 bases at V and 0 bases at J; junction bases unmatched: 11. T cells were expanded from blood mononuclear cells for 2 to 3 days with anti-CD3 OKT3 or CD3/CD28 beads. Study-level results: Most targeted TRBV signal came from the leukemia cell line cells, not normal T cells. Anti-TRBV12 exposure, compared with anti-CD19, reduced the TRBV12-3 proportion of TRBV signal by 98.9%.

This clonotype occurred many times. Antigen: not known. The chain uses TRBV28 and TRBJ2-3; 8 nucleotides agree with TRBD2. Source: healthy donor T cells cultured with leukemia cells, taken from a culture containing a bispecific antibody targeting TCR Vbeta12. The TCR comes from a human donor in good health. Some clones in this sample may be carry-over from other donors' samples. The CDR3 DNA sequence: TGTGCCAGCAGCCCTTACAGACTAGCGCCAAGCACAGATACGCAGTATTTT. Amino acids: CASSPYRLAPSTDTQYF.